These 8 T cell receptor beta chains came from one sample sequenced in a study of tumor-infiltrating lymphocytes in primary liver carcinoma. Using a constant-region primer together with ProtoScript II reverse transcriptase, TCR beta cDNA was made from 450 to 600 ng of total RNA. The TCR beta library was amplified through three nested multiplex PCR rounds in a modified ARM-PCR procedure. A C-beta reverse primer was combined with TRBV1-TRBV30 forward primers in the first two PCR rounds, and each round had around 10 cycles. TCRdb reprocessed the multiplex PCR reads via MiXCR and lists one record per CDR3 protein. The repertoire consists of fewer than 400,000 distinct CDR3 sequences, with about 60% occurring once and the leading ten covering about 8.4%. Blood RNA originated from unsorted whole blood, with germline DNA additionally extracted. Source material: peripheral blood. The receptor set was obtained from a man aged 35 to 55 with primary liver carcinoma and hepatitis B virus infection.

This clonotype was found a few times. The chain links TRBV14 to TRBJ1-3, with 9 bases aligning to TRBD1. This CDR3 region has 15 residues. V gave up 3 bases and J gave up 1 base; unmatched junction bases: 1. Germline loops: CDR1 SGHDN, CDR2 FVKESK. The CDR3 region has the DNA TGTGCCAGCAGCCAGACAGGGGGATCTGGAAACACCATATATTTT. Residues: CASSQTGGSGNTIYF. Based on the CDR3 plus reference TRBV14 and TRBJ1-3, the full variable domain is EAGVTQFPSHSVIEKGQTVTLRCDPISGHDNLYWYRRVMGKEIKFLLHFVKESKQDESGMPNNRFLAERTGGTYSTLKVQPAELEDSGVYFCASSQTGGSGNTIYFGEGSWLTVV.

For this clonotype: One end of the junction does not line up with germline, which may come from a read error. The V gene is TRBV4-3, the J gene TRBJ2-7, with D maybe TRBD2 (7 bases). Germline loops: CDR1 LGHNA, CDR2 YSLEER. This CDR3 is built from 15 residues. The CDR3 bases are TGCACCAGCAGCCAAGATAGGGGGGCGGGAGACGAACAGTACTTT. This gives the protein CTSSQDRGAGDEQYF.

This chain uses TRBV29-1 with TRBJ2-7, with 10 bases identical to TRBD2. V lost 5 bases and J lost 5; bases outside the gene matches: 12. CDR1 SQVTM and CDR2 ANQGSEA come from the germline V gene. CDR3 length: 15 residues. In nucleotides, the CDR3 is TGCAGCGTTAACTTAGCGGGAGGCCTGAGAGACGAGCAGTACTTC. Translating gives CSVNLAGGLRDEQYF.

This clonotype was seen repeatedly, ten times or more. This rearrangement joins TRBV6-1 to TRBJ1-5, with D unresolved. The length of the CDR3 is 16 residues. V was cut by 2 bases and J by 1 base, with 12 bases left in between. Per germline, CDR1 MNHNS and CDR2 SASEGT. CDR3 amino acids: CASSETRVGSNQPQHF. For the CDR3, the DNA is TGTGCCAGCAGTGAAACAAGGGTCGGAAGCAATCAGCCCCAGCATTTT.

This sequence joins TRBV5-1 and TRBJ2-2; D is possibly TRBD1 or TRBD2 (5 bases each). The CDR3 totals 16 residues. Trimming shortened V by 4 bases and J by 2 bases, and 15 bases separated the two germline ends. The germline gives CDR1 SGHRS, CDR2 YFSETQ. CDR3 in DNA: TGCGCCAGCAGCAGATATACAGGACTTAACACCGGGGAGCTGTTTTTT. Protein: CASSRYTGLNTGELFF.

As concerns this clonotype: It may be a read error: a sequence one base away is much more abundant. The chain carries TRBV4-2 and TRBJ1-5; D is undetermined. V lost 2 bases to trimming and J lost 3 bases, with 11 bases between them. The CDR3 is made up of 15 amino acids. The germline gives CDR1 LGHNA, CDR2 YNFKEQ. The chain's CDR3 is CASSQYAGSNQPQHF. In DNA, the CDR3 is TGTGCCAGCAGCCAATATGCAGGCTCCAATCAGCCCCAGCATTTT.

Of note for this clonotype: A much larger clone sits a single nucleotide away, making a read error possible. The J gene is TRBJ2-7, the V gene TRBV6-2 or TRBV6-3; a possible D gene is TRBD2 (5 bases). The CDR3 contains 14 residues. Between the trimmed V and J ends, which lost 6 bases and 7 bases, there was a span of 19 bases. Germline loops: CDR1 MNHEY, CDR2 SVGEGT. The CDR3 protein is CASSLIQIPGEQYF. The CDR3 DNA follows: TGTGCCAGCAGCCTGATCCAGATCCCGGGGGAGCAGTACTTC.

On this clonotype: One end of the junction is discordant with germline, which a read error may explain. V gene TRBV10-3 combines with J gene TRBJ2-7; 10 bases line up with TRBD1. Germline lookup yields CDR1 ENHRY and CDR2 SYGVKD. There are 12 residues in the CDR3. The CDR3 spells CAIRTGGNEQSF. CDR3 bases: TGTGCCATCAGGACAGGGGGCAACGAGCAGTCCTTC.